Below, 10 T cell receptor beta chains from the same sample are listed, as sequenced in a study of T cells in Graves' hyperthyroidism and ophthalmopathy. It was RNA transcripts that yielded the amplified TCR beta CDR3 regions. HTBI primers were employed in a first-round RT-PCR of the TCR CDR3. TCRdb recomputed calls from the multiplex PCR reads with MiXCR, one row per CDR3 protein. The sample consists of about 760,000 distinct CDR3 sequences, roughly a third of them appearing once. The sequenced sample consisted of blood. The receptors derive from a woman aged 35 to 49 with Graves' hyperthyroidism.

This chain joins TRBV19 and TRBJ1-4; TRBD1 is a possible D gene (5 bases). V was pared by 6 bases and J by 6 bases, with 11 bases between. This CDR3 is 13 amino acids long. Germline CDR1 reads LNHDA; CDR2 reads SQIVND (reference sequence). The CDR3 loop is CASRRQRDEKLFF. The CDR3 nucleotides are TGTGCCAGTAGAAGACAGAGAGATGAAAAACTGTTTTTT.

This clonotype has at least ten counts. This rearrangement joins TRBV29-1 to TRBJ1-3, with unresolved D. V was trimmed by 4 bases and J by 3 bases, leaving 10 bases between them. Germline values: CDR1 SQVTM, CDR2 ANQGSEA. This CDR3 contains 13 residues. CDR3 in DNA: TGCAGCGTTGGGGAGTTCCGTGGAAACACCATATATTTT. This encodes CSVGEFRGNTIYF. Complete variable domain (other parts from reference TRBV29-1 and TRBJ1-3): SAVISQKPSRDICQRGTSLTIQCQVDSQVTMMFWYRQQPGQSLTLIATANQGSEATYESGFVIDKFPISRPNLTFSTLTVSNMSPEDSSIYLCSVGEFRGNTIYFGEGSWLTVV.

The sample holds a few counts of this clonotype. The chain uses TRBV12-5 and TRBJ1-6; no clear D. Germline V gene sequence: CDR1 LGHNT, CDR2 FRNRAP. The length of the CDR3 is 12 residues. V was clipped by 1 base and J by 8 bases, with 3 bases between them. The CDR3 loop is CASGLEDSPLHF. The CDR3 DNA reads as TGTGCTAGTGGTTTGGAGGATTCACCCCTCCACTTT.

V gene TRBV5-4 combines with J gene TRBJ2-7; 8 bases align to TRBD1. This CDR3 region has 15 residues. V lost 7 bases to trimming and J lost 5 bases; unmatched junction nucleotides: 14. Germline V CDR1 and CDR2: SGHNT, YYREEE (reference sequence). The CDR3 bases are TGTGCCAGCTCACCACCCAGGGGGCGCGAAGACGAGCAGTACTTC. It specifies CASSPPRGREDEQYF.

This rearrangement joins TRBV13 to TRBJ1-4; no clear D gene. Trimming took 8 bases from V and 4 from J, leaving 17 bases between them. CDR1 PRHDT and CDR2 FYEKMQ come from the germline V gene (reference sequence). The CDR3 runs to 15 residues. CDR3 in DNA: TGTGCCAGCGCGGAAAAAGGAAGTTTTAATGAAAAACTGTTTTTT. Protein: CASAEKGSFNEKLFF. The full variable domain, completed using reference TRBV13 and TRBJ1-4, is AAGVIQSPRHLIKEKRETATLKCYPIPRHDTVYWYQQGPGQDPQFLISFYEKMQSDKGSIPDRFSAQQFSDYHSELNMSSLELGDSALYFCASAEKGSFNEKLFFGSGTQLSVL.

To note about this clonotype: A much bigger clone sits one base away, suggesting this may be a read error. The CDR3 DNA sequence: TGTGCCAGCAGCTTAGCGTGCGGAAACACTGAAGCTTTCTTT. Its translation: CASSLACGNTEAFF. This chain uses TRBV7-9 with TRBJ1-1; no clear D. Germline V gene data show CDR1 as SEHNR and CDR2 as FQNEAQ (reference sequence). Trimming took 0 bases from V and 2 from J, leaving 7 bases between them. The CDR3 covers 14 residues.

J is TRBJ1-5 and V is TRBV5-1; D is ambiguous. Germline loops: CDR1 SGHRS, CDR2 YFSETQ. V gave up 0 bases and J gave up 11 bases, with 18 bases separating them. The CDR3 is 15 amino acids. CDR3 coding DNA: TGCGCCAGCAGCTTGGCGGTGGGAAGCCAAGAGACCCAGCATTTT. Translation gives CASSLAVGSQETQHF. The full variable domain, with the rest looked up from reference TRBV5-1 and TRBJ1-5, is KAGVTQTPRYLIKTRGQQVTLSCSPISGHRSVSWYQQTPGQGLQFLFEYFSETQRNKGNFPGRFSGRQFSNSRSEMNVSTLELGDSALYLCASSLAVGSQETQHFGDGTRLSIL.

At least ten counts were recorded for this clonotype. The V call is TRBV20-1, the J call TRBJ2-5; 10 bases agree with TRBD2. The CDR3 runs to 14 residues. Germline assignment: CDR1 DFQATT and CDR2 SNEGSKA (reference sequence). J gave up 5 bases and V 6 bases, and 9 bases lay outside the gene matches. This CDR3 reads CSADKREGLETQYF. The CDR3 region has the DNA TGCAGTGCCGACAAGCGGGAGGGCCTCGAGACCCAGTACTTC.

CDR3: CASSYGCRGYEPQHF. For the CDR3, the DNA is TGTGCCAGCAGTTACGGATGTAGGGGCTATGAGCCCCAGCATTTT. The genes are TRBV2 and TRBJ1-5; maybe TRBD1 (5 bases). The V and J ends lost 5 bases and 8 bases respectively, with 19 bases between them. Germline loops: CDR1 SNHLY, CDR2 FYNNEI. This CDR3 is 15 amino acids long.

Points on this clonotype: A clone one base away is much larger, so this may be a read error. The CDR3 loop is CASSMATASNQPQHF. The CDR3, as DNA: TGTGCCAGTAGTATGGCGACAGCAAGCAATCAGCCCCAGCATTTT. The genes are TRBV19 and TRBJ1-5; possibly TRBD1 for D (5 bases). The CDR3 is 15 residues long. CDR1 is LNHDA and CDR2 is SQIVND in the germline V gene (reference sequence). V lost 3 bases to trimming and J lost 1 base, with 10 bases between them.